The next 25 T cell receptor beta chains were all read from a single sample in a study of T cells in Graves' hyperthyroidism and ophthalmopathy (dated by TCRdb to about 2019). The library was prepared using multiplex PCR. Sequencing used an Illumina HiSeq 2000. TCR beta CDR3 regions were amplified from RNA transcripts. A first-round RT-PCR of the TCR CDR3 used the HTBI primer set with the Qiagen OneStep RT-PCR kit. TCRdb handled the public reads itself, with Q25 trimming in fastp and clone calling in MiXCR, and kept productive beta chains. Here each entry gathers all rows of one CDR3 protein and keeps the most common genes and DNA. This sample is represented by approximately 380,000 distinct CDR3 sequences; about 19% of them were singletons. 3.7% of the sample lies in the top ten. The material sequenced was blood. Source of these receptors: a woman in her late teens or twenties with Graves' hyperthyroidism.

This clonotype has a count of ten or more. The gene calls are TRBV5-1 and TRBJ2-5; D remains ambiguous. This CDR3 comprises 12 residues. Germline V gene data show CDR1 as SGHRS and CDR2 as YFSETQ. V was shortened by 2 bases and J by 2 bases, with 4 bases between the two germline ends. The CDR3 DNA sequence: TGCGCCAGCAGCTTCGGGCAAGAGACCCAGTACTTC. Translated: CASSFGQETQYF.

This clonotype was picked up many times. CDR3 region: CASSLVSGLMNTEAFF. CDR3 sequence (DNA): TGTGCCAGCAGCTTAGTCTCAGGGCTAATGAACACTGAAGCTTTCTTT. The V and J genes are TRBV11-2 and TRBJ1-1, with D tentatively TRBD1 (5 bases). Germline V gene sequence: CDR1 SGHAT, CDR2 FQNNGV. V was cut by 1 base and J by 0 bases, with 12 bases left in between. The CDR3 spans 16 residues.

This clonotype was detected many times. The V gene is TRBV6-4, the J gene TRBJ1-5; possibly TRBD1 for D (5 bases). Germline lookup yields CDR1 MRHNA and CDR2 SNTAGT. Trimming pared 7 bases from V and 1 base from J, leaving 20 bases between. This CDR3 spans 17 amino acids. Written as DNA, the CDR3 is TGTGCCAGCACGTCAGGGTCGATTGGTACCAGCAATCAGCCCCAGCATTTT. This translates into CASTSGSIGTSNQPQHF.

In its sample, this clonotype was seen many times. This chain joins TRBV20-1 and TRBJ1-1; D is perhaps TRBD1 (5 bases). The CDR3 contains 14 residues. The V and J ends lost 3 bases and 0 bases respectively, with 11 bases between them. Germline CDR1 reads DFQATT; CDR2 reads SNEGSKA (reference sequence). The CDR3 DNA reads TGCAGTGCTAGGTCTCCAGGGATGAACACTGAAGCTTTCTTT. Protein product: CSARSPGMNTEAFF.

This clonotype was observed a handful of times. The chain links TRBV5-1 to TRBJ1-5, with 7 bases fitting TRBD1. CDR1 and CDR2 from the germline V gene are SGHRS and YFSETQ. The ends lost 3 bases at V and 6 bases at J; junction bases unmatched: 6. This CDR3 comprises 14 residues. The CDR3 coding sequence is TGCGCCAGCAGCTCGGGGACAGAGGGTCAGCCCCAGCATTTT. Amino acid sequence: CASSSGTEGQPQHF.

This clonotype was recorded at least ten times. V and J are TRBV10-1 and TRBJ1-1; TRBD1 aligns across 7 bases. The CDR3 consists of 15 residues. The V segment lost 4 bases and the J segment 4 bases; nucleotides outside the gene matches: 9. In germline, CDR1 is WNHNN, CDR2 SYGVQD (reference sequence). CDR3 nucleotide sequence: TGCGCCAGCAGTGGTCAAGGGGGCGTTGGCACTGAAGCTTTCTTT. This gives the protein CASSGQGGVGTEAFF.

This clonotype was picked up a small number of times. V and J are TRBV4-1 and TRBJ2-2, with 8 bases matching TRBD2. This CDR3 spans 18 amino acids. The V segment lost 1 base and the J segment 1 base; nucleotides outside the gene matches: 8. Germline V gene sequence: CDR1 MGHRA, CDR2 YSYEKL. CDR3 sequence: CASSQGRSSGGNTGELFF. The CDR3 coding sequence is TGCGCCAGCAGCCAAGGCCGTTCGAGCGGGGGGAACACCGGGGAGCTGTTTTTT.

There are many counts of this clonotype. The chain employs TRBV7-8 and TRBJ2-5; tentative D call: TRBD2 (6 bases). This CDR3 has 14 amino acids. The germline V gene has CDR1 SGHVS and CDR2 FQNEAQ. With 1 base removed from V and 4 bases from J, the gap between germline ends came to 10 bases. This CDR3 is CASSLEGRRETQYF. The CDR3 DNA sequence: TGTGCCAGCAGCTTAGAGGGGAGGCGAGAGACCCAGTACTTC.

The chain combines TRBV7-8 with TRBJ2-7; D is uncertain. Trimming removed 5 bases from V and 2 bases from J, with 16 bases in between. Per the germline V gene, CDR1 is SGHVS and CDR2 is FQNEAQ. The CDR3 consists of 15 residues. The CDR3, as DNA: TGTGCCAGCAGCACCTTTGAGCACCCGACCTACGAGCAGTACTTC. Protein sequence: CASSTFEHPTYEQYF.

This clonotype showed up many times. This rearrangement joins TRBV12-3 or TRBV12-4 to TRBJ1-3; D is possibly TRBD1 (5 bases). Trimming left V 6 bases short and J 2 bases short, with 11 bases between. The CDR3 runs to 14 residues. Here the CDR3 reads CASRTDKTGNTIYF. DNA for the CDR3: TGTGCCAGCAGGACAGATAAGACTGGAAACACCATATATTTT.

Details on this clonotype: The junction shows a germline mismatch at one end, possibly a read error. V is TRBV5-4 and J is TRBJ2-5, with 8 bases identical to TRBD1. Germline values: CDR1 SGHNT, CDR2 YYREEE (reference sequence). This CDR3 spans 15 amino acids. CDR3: CASRRDRGEQETKYF. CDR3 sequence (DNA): TGTGCCAGCAGACGCGACAGGGGCGAGCAAGAGACCAAGTACTTC.

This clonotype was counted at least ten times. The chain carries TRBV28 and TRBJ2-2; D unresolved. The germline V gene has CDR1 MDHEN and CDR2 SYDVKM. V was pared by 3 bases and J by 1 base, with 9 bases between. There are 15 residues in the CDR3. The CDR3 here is CASSFETVNTGELFF. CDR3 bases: TGTGCCAGCAGTTTCGAGACGGTGAACACCGGGGAGCTGTTTTTT. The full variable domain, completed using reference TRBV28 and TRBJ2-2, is DVKVTQSSRYLVKRTGEKVFLECVQDMDHENMFWYRQDPGLGLRLIYFSYDVKMKEKGDIPEGYSVSREKKERFSLILESASTNQTSMYLCASSFETVNTGELFFGEGSRLTVL.

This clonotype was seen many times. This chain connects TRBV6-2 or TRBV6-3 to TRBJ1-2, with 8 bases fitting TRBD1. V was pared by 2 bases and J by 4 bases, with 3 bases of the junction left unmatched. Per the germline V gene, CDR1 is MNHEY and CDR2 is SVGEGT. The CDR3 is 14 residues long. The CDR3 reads CASSYQGAVYGYTF. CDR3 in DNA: TGTGCCAGCAGTTACCAGGGGGCTGTCTATGGCTACACCTTC.

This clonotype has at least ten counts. Written as DNA, the CDR3 is TGTGCCAGCAGCATTAGGTCCCTCACTGAAGCTTTCTTT. Amino acid sequence: CASSIRSLTEAFF. The chain joins TRBV12-3 or TRBV12-4 to TRBJ1-1, with D unclear. The V gene lost 6 bases and the J gene lost 4 bases, with 12 bases spanning the gap. This CDR3 spans 13 amino acids.

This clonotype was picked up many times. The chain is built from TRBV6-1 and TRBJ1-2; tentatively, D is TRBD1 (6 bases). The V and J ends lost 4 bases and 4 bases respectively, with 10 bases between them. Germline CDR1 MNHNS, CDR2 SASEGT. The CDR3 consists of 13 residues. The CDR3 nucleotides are TGTGCCAGCAGTGTCACAGGGCGCTATGGCTACACCTTC. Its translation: CASSVTGRYGYTF.

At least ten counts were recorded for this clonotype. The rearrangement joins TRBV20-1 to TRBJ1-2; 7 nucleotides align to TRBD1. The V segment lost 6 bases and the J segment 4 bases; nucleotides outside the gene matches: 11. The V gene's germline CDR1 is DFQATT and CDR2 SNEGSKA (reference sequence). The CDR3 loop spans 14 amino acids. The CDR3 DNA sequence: TGCAGTGCCAGATCACCTACAGGGGCCTATGGCTACACCTTC. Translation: CSARSPTGAYGYTF.

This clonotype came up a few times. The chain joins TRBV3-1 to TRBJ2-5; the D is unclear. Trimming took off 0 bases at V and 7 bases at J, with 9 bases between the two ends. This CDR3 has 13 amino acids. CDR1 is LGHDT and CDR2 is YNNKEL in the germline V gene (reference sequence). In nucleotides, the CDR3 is TGTGCCAGCAGCCAAGAACCGTCGAGGACCCAGTACTTC. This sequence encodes CASSQEPSRTQYF.

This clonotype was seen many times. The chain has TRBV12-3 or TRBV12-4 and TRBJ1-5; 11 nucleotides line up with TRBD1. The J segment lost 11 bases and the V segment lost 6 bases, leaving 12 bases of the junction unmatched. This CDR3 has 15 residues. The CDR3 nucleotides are TGTGCCAGCAGATGGGACAGGGGGTCGTCGGTGGCCCAGCATTTT. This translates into CASRWDRGSSVAQHF.

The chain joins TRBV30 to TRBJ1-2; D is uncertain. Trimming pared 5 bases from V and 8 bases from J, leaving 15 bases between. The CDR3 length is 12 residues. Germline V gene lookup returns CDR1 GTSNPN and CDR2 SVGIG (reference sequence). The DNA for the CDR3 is TGTGCCTGGCGGGCCTTTATCGGGGGCTACACCTTC. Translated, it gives CAWRAFIGGYTF.

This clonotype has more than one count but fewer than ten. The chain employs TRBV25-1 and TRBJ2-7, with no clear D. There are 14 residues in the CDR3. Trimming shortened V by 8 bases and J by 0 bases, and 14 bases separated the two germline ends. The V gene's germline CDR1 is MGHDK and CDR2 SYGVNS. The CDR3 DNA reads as TGTGCCAGCCTAGTGGATCAGAGCTCCTACGAGCAGTACTTC. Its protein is CASLVDQSSYEQYF.

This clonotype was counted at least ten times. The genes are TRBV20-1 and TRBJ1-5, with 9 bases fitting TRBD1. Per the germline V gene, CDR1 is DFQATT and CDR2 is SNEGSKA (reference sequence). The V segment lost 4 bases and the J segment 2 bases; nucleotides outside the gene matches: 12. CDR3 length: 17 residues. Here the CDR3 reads CSATQGAHGYRNQPQHF. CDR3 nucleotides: TGCAGTGCTACACAGGGGGCGCACGGTTATCGCAATCAGCCCCAGCATTTT.

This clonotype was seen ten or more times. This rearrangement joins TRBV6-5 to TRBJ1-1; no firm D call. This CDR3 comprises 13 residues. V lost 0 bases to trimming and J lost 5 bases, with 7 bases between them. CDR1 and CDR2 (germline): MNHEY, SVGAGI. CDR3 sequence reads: CASSYSLETEAFF. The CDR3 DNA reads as TGTGCCAGCAGTTACTCTCTTGAGACTGAAGCTTTCTTT.

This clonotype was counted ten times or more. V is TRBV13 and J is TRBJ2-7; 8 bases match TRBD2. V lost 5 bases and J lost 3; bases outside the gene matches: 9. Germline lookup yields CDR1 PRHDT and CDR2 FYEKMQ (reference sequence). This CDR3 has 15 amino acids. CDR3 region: CASSEYGGAHYEQYF. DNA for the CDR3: TGTGCCAGCAGCGAATACGGGGGGGCTCACTACGAGCAGTACTTC.

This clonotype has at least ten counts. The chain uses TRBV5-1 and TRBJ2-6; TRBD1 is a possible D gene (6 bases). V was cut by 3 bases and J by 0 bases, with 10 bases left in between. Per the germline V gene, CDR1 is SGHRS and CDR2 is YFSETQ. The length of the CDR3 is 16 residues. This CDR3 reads CASSSGHGSGANVLTF. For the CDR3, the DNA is TGCGCCAGCAGCTCGGGACACGGCTCTGGGGCCAACGTCCTGACTTTC.

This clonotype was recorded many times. The CDR3 nucleotides read TGTGCCAGCAGGGGGTCAGTGAACACTGAAGCTTTCTTT. It is translated as CASRGSVNTEAFF. The genes are TRBV6-1 and TRBJ1-1; unclear D gene. Per germline, CDR1 MNHNS and CDR2 SASEGT. The CDR3 is made up of 13 amino acids. V lost 6 bases and J 0 bases, leaving 8 bases between the germline ends.